These 25 T cell receptor beta chains came from one sample sequenced in a study of OX40 agonist ivuxolimab in advanced cancers. Assay: immunoSEQ multiplex PCR; the TCRdb copy retains only in-frame clones and omits some. The table records tens of thousands of clones, approximately 84% of them present only once. Sequences were derived from CD4+ or CD8+ T cells sorted from blood, sampled in a trial of the OX40 agonist ivuxolimab. The receptors were sampled from an adult with an advanced solid tumor such as melanoma, head and neck, liver or kidney cancer.

The chain joins TRBV18 to TRBJ1-2; 12 positions match TRBD1. The germline V gene encodes CDR1 KGHSH and CDR2 LQKENI. The ends lost 4 bases at V and 7 bases at J; junction bases unmatched: 4. The CDR3 totals 14 residues. In nucleotides, the CDR3 is TGTGCCAGCTCACAGGGACAGGGGGCGCGTGGCTACACCTTC. It is translated as CASSQGQGARGYTF.

The chain uses TRBV7-6 and TRBJ1-4; maybe TRBD1 (5 bases). The V and J ends lost 1 base and 13 bases respectively, with 13 bases between them. Germline CDR1 and CDR2: SGHVS and FNYEAQ. CDR3 length: 13 residues. CDR3 sequence reads: CASSLEAGRVLFF. DNA of the CDR3: TGTGCCAGCAGCTTAGAGGCAGGGCGGGTACTGTTTTTT. Supplemented by reference TRBV7-6 and TRBJ1-4, the full variable domain reads GAGVSQSPRYKVTKRGQDVALRCDPISGHVSLYWYRQALGQGPEFLTYFNYEAQQDKSGLPNDRFSAERPEGSISTLTIQRTEQRDSAMYRCASSLEAGRVLFFGSGTQLSVL.

The chain combines TRBV6-5 with TRBJ1-1; TRBD1 might be the D (5 bases). This CDR3 comprises 13 residues. V lost 8 bases to trimming and J lost 4 bases, with 14 bases between them. Germline CDR1 is MNHEY and CDR2 is SVGAGI. The CDR3 sequence is CASGLGRGTEAFF. The CDR3 DNA is TGTGCCAGCGGACTGGGAAGGGGCACTGAAGCTTTCTTT.

The chain joins TRBV13 to TRBJ1-4, with D possibly TRBD1 on 6 matching bases. The V end was cut by 5 bases, the J end by 8 bases, with 15 bases between. From germline, CDR1 is PRHDT and CDR2 FYEKMQ (reference sequence). The CDR3 spans 14 residues. CDR3 loop: CASSLRTAEEKLFF. The DNA for the CDR3 is TGTGCCAGCAGCCTCCGGACAGCTGAAGAAAAACTGTTTTTT.

This sequence joins TRBV7-3 and TRBJ2-5, with TRBD1 as a possible D gene (5 bases). This CDR3 spans 11 amino acids. Deletions cut 5 bases from V and 7 bases from J, with 8 bases between. Germline CDR1 reads SGHTA; CDR2 reads FQGTGA. CDR3 protein: CASSRRGTQYF. The CDR3, as DNA: TGTGCCAGCAGCCGAAGGGGGACCCAGTACTTC.

This chain uses TRBV14 with TRBJ2-7; D is undetermined. Trimming left V 8 bases short and J 7 bases short, with 15 bases between. The CDR3 sequence is 12 residues long. The germline CDR1 and CDR2 sequences are SGHDN and FVKESK. The CDR3 sequence is CASGVGLSEQYF. The CDR3 bases are TGTGCCAGCGGGGTTGGTTTAAGTGAGCAGTACTTC.

The chain uses TRBV11-1 and TRBJ2-1; D is perhaps TRBD2 (6 bases). Between the trimmed V and J ends, which lost 5 bases and 9 bases, there was a span of 17 bases. CDR1 and CDR2 from the germline V gene are SGHAT and FQDESV (reference sequence). The CDR3 consists of 14 residues. This CDR3 is CASSPLRVGGEQFF. DNA for the CDR3: TGTGCCAGCAGCCCCCTGAGAGTGGGAGGTGAGCAGTTCTTC.

The table lists this clone with a count of one. This chain joins TRBV12-5 and TRBJ2-3, with D hard to call. Germline CDR1 reads LGHNT; CDR2 reads FRNRAP. V was shortened by 3 bases and J by 2 bases, with 12 bases between the two germline ends. The CDR3 contains 15 residues. The CDR3 loop reads CASGFSNGYTDTQYF. The DNA for the CDR3 is TGTGCTAGTGGTTTTTCCAACGGCTACACAGATACGCAGTATTTT.

This clone showed up just a few times. V gene TRBV19 combines with J gene TRBJ2-1, with D possibly being TRBD2 (6 bases). V gave up 3 bases and J gave up 6 bases, with 12 bases separating them. The germline V gene has CDR1 LNHDA and CDR2 SQIVND (reference sequence). There are 14 residues in the CDR3. CDR3 region: CASSMRETFNEQFF. The CDR3, as DNA: TGTGCCAGTAGTATGCGGGAAACCTTCAATGAGCAGTTCTTC.

This clone is a singleton in its sample. This chain joins TRBV5-1 and TRBJ2-2; 9 nucleotides align to TRBD1. The CDR3 covers 15 residues. Unmatched junction bases numbered 8, after V lost 3 bases and J lost 8 bases. Germline V gene data show CDR1 as SGHRS and CDR2 as YFSETQ. The CDR3 DNA sequence: TGCGCCAGCAGCTCCGGCGGGACAGGGAAAGGGGAGCTGTTTTTT. As protein: CASSSGGTGKGELFF.

This clone was picked up one time. The J gene is TRBJ2-4, the V gene TRBV7-2; D may correspond to TRBD1 or TRBD2 (5 bases each). V lost 2 bases to trimming and J lost 8 bases, with 16 bases between them. Germline loops: CDR1 SGHTA, CDR2 FQGNSA. This CDR3 has 15 residues. This CDR3 is CASSLLAREGDIQYF. CDR3 DNA sequence: TGTGCCAGCAGCTTACTCGCTCGGGAAGGGGACATTCAGTACTTC.

The chain combines TRBV14 with TRBJ1-6; D perhaps matches TRBD1 (6 bases). The CDR3 has 15 amino acids. V gave up 2 bases and J gave up 9 bases, with 14 bases separating them. CDR1 SGHDN and CDR2 FVKESK come from the germline V gene. CDR3: CASSQQGFQGSPLHF. CDR3 sequence (DNA): TGTGCCAGCAGCCAACAGGGGTTCCAGGGTTCACCCCTCCACTTT.

This sequence joins TRBV19 and TRBJ1-4; TRBD1 matches 9 bases. The CDR3 has 16 amino acids. With V trimmed by 5 bases and J by 6 bases, 10 bases remained unmatched. Germline values: CDR1 LNHDA, CDR2 SQIVND (reference sequence). The CDR3 DNA follows: TGTGCCAGTAGTGGGACAGGGTACGGGTCGGATGAAAAACTGTTTTTT. Protein product: CASSGTGYGSDEKLFF.

With regard to this clone: The junction and the germline gene differ at one end; a read error may be behind it. The identical CDR3 is also encoded by other nucleotide sequences in the sample. The J gene is TRBJ2-5, the V gene TRBV7-7; D remains unclear. Germline CDR1 reads SSHAT; CDR2 reads FNYEAQ (reference sequence). CDR3 length: 13 amino acids. The CDR3 loop reads CASSLNFQETQYF. CDR3 nucleotides: TGTGCTAGCAGCTTAAACTTTCAAGAGACCCAGTACTTC.

This clone was observed once. The chain recombines TRBV4-3 with TRBJ1-2; D is undetermined. Trimming took 0 bases from V and 4 from J, leaving 12 bases between them. In germline, CDR1 is LGHNA, CDR2 YSLEER. CDR3 length equals 15 residues. DNA for the CDR3: TGCGCCAGCAGCCAAGAGACCGCGGTCCGCTATGGCTACACCTTC. It codes for CASSQETAVRYGYTF.

V is TRBV19 and J is TRBJ2-7; D is perhaps TRBD1 or TRBD2 (5 bases each). The CDR3 runs to 14 residues. The V end was cut by 4 bases, the J end by 7 bases, with 17 bases between. From germline, CDR1 is LNHDA and CDR2 SQIVND (reference sequence). The DNA of the CDR3 is TGTGCCAGTAGTAACTTACTCCCGGGACGGGAGCAGTACTTC. Translating it yields CASSNLLPGREQYF.

The V gene is TRBV18, the J gene TRBJ2-5, with unresolved D. CDR3 length: 10 amino acids. In germline, CDR1 is KGHSH, CDR2 LQKENI. Trimming took off 8 bases at V and 5 bases at J, with 6 bases between the two ends. CDR3 in DNA: TGTGCCAGCCCCCGGGAGACCCAGTACTTC. Its translation is CASPRETQYF. The full variable domain, its missing parts supplied by reference TRBV18 and TRBJ2-5, is NAGVMQNPRHLVRRRGQEARLRCSPMKGHSHVYWYRQLPEEGLKFMVYLQKENIIDESGMPKERFSAEFPKEGPSILRIQQVVRGDSAAYFCASPRETQYFGPGTRLLVL.

V and J are TRBV6-4 and TRBJ1-6; D gene ambiguous. The germline gives CDR1 MRHNA, CDR2 SNTAGT. V lost 3 bases and J 7 bases, leaving 10 bases between the germline ends. This CDR3 comprises 14 residues. CDR3 coding DNA: TGTGCCAGCAGTGAGTTGCCAGGAAATTCACCCCTCCACTTT. Protein product: CASSELPGNSPLHF.

The chain links TRBV2 to TRBJ2-3; 8 nucleotides match TRBD2. With 5 bases clipped from V and 2 bases from J, the junction kept 9 bases outside the gene matches. Germline assignment: CDR1 SNHLY and CDR2 FYNNEI. The CDR3 has 16 amino acids. DNA for the CDR3: TGTGCCAGCAGTCCCTCGGCTAGCGGGTACACAGATACGCAGTATTTT. Amino acids: CASSPSASGYTDTQYF.

This clone came up many times. V gene TRBV4-2 combines with J gene TRBJ2-7; TRBD2 might be the D (6 bases). The V and J ends lost 0 bases and 12 bases respectively, with 15 bases between them. This CDR3 region has 13 residues. Germline loops: CDR1 LGHNA, CDR2 YNFKEQ. The CDR3 region is CASSQEIGGEVYF. As DNA, the CDR3 is TGTGCCAGCAGCCAAGAAATCGGGGGTGAGGTGTACTTC.

The chain has TRBV27 and TRBJ1-1, with D uncertain. The CDR3 extends over 13 amino acids. The germline V gene has CDR1 MNHEY and CDR2 SMNVEV (reference sequence). Trimming cost V 3 bases and J 6 bases, with 11 bases left between them. The chain's CDR3 is CASSLGIAAEAFF. The CDR3 DNA sequence: TGTGCCAGCAGTTTGGGGATCGCGGCTGAAGCTTTCTTT.

The V call is TRBV4-3, the J call TRBJ2-4; D is perhaps TRBD1 or TRBD2 (6 bases each). V was cut by 1 base and J by 0 bases, with 13 bases left in between. The CDR3 consists of 17 residues. Per germline, CDR1 LGHNA and CDR2 YSLEER. CDR3 loop: CASSQVGGGLAKNIQYF. The CDR3 coding sequence is TGCGCCAGCAGCCAAGTGGGGGGCGGACTAGCCAAAAACATTCAGTACTTC.

The genes are TRBV18 and TRBJ2-3, with 8 bases lining up with TRBD1. CDR3 length equals 14 residues. CDR1 is KGHSH and CDR2 is LQKENI in the germline V gene. Losses at the gene ends were 3 bases for V and 3 bases for J; bases not matched to a gene: 2. The CDR3: CASSPDRGTDTQYF. Here the CDR3 DNA reads TGTGCCAGCTCACCTGACAGGGGTACAGATACGCAGTATTTT. Full variable domain (outside the CDR3, taken from reference TRBV18 and TRBJ2-3): NAGVMQNPRHLVRRRGQEARLRCSPMKGHSHVYWYRQLPEEGLKFMVYLQKENIIDESGMPKERFSAEFPKEGPSILRIQQVVRGDSAAYFCASSPDRGTDTQYFGPGTRLTVL.

V gene TRBV5-1 combines with J gene TRBJ2-7; the D gene could be TRBD1 or TRBD2 (5 bases each). Germline V lookup: CDR1 SGHRS, CDR2 YFSETQ. The CDR3 sequence is 15 residues long. Trimming removed 4 bases at V and 3 bases at J, with 17 bases between. CDR3 amino acids: CASSPRGVGFYEQYF. For the CDR3, the DNA is TGCGCCAGCAGCCCAAGGGGAGTCGGGTTCTACGAGCAGTACTTC.

The CDR3, as DNA: TGCGCCAGCAGCCAAGAGCCAGGAATCACAGATACGCAGTATTTT. Protein sequence: CASSQEPGITDTQYF. J is TRBJ2-3 and V is TRBV4-3; no firm D call. The CDR3 totals 15 residues. The germline V gene has CDR1 LGHNA and CDR2 YSLEER. Trimming took 0 bases from V and 2 from J, leaving 9 bases between them.